A single sample gave rise to the 6 T cell receptor beta chains below, sequenced in a study of cytomegalovirus exposure and HLA in healthy donors. With 60 Vbeta and 13 Jbeta primers, the PCR was carried out. Libraries were prepared by immunoSEQ multiplex PCR; TCRdb keeps only in-frame clonotypes and omits some of them. The sample consists of some 77,000 clones, nearly 80% of them appearing once. Sequenced material: PBMCs. Receptors were obtained from a woman in her forties or fifties in good health and CMV-seropositive.

The chain uses TRBV10-2 and TRBJ2-1; perhaps TRBD2 as D (6 bases). CDR3 length: 16 amino acids. V gave up 4 bases and J gave up 8 bases, with 21 bases separating them. CDR1 WSHSY and CDR2 SAAADI come from the germline V gene. CDR3 sequence (DNA): TGCGCCAGCAGTGGGCCCGAGGGACTGGGGCTGGATGAGCAGTTCTTC. It codes for CASSGPEGLGLDEQFF.

The chain joins TRBV29-1 to TRBJ1-5, with 7 bases matching TRBD1. Germline V lookup: CDR1 SQVTM, CDR2 ANQGSEA. This CDR3 is 15 amino acids long. Trimming cost V 6 bases and J 1 base; bases outside gene matches: 9. Here the CDR3 reads CSVAQGTGSNQPQHF. The CDR3 region has the DNA TGCAGCGTGGCACAGGGGACGGGGAGCAATCAGCCCCAGCATTTT.

This sequence joins TRBV7-6 and TRBJ2-2; D perhaps matches TRBD2 (6 bases). CDR3 length: 16 amino acids. V was clipped by 4 bases and J by 4 bases, with 16 bases between them. Germline CDR1 reads SGHVS; CDR2 reads FNYEAQ. The CDR3: CASSYRTTSVTGELFF. DNA of the CDR3: TGTGCCAGCAGCTACCGGACTACCTCTGTCACCGGGGAGCTGTTTTTT. The whole variable domain, remainder taken from reference TRBV7-6 and TRBJ2-2, is GAGVSQSPRYKVTKRGQDVALRCDPISGHVSLYWYRQALGQGPEFLTYFNYEAQQDKSGLPNDRFSAERPEGSISTLTIQRTEQRDSAMYRCASSYRTTSVTGELFFGEGSRLTVL.

V and J are TRBV11-2 and TRBJ2-1; TRBD2 agrees at 11 bases. The CDR3 is 15 residues long. V lost 5 bases and J lost 3; bases outside the gene matches: 3. Germline V lookup: CDR1 SGHAT, CDR2 FQNNGV. In nucleotides, the CDR3 is TGTGCCAGCAGCGACACTAGCGGGGGCTACAATGAGCAGTTCTTC. It translates to CASSDTSGGYNEQFF. The variable domain in full, completed from reference TRBV11-2 and TRBJ2-1, reads EAGVAQSPRYKIIEKRQSVAFWCNPISGHATLYWYQQILGQGPKLLIQFQNNGVVDDSQLPKDRFSAERLKGVDSTLKIQPAKLEDSAVYLCASSDTSGGYNEQFFGPGTRLTVL.

The rearrangement uses TRBV11-2 and TRBJ2-5; D not resolved. The J call may be wrong; the DNA end is better matched by TRBJ2-7. This CDR3 contains 15 residues. Germline lookup yields CDR1 SGHAT and CDR2 FQNNGV. This chain's CDR3 is CASSLDPAITYEQYF. The CDR3 DNA follows: TGTGCCAGCAGCTTAGATCCCGCCATAACCTACGAGCAGTACTTC.

This clone was observed a few times. This chain links TRBV5-1 with TRBJ2-5; 11 positions agree with TRBD2. Germline loops: CDR1 SGHRS, CDR2 YFSETQ. V was clipped by 4 bases and J by 4 bases; unmatched bases: 3. The CDR3 totals 14 residues. CDR3 sequence: CASSPLAGAETQYF. The CDR3 DNA is TGCGCCAGCAGCCCACTAGCGGGAGCAGAGACCCAGTACTTC. The entire variable domain, with the rest obtained from reference TRBV5-1 and TRBJ2-5, is as follows: KAGVTQTPRYLIKTRGQQVTLSCSPISGHRSVSWYQQTPGQGLQFLFEYFSETQRNKGNFPGRFSGRQFSNSRSEMNVSTLELGDSALYLCASSPLAGAETQYFGPGTRLLVL.